The rows below give T cell receptor beta chains drawn from one sample of a study of molecular identifiers for immune sequencing clone quantification. TCRdb used MiXCR to reprocess the PCR reads, holding one entry per CDR3 protein. The repertoire holds about 630,000 distinct CDR3 sequences, with about 25% as singletons. Sequenced input: naive CD8+ T cells from blood, with Jurkat cell RNA spiked in. All receptors derive from a human donor in good health. Some libraries in this study had Jurkat cell RNA spiked in. The CDR3 runs from the conserved cysteine through the conserved F or W.

TRBJ2-1 | TRBV19 | CASGIGQGVAPRHEQFF
TRBJ2-1 | TRBV11-2 | CASTVSGTGGDQQFF
TRBJ1-2 | TRBV20-1 | CSAREDDRANYGYTF
TRBJ2-1 | TRBV6-6 | CASSRWASGGNEQFF
TRBJ1-1 | TRBV5-1 | CASSFEQNTEAFF
TRBJ2-2 | TRBV25-1 | CASSPDRGYPGELFF
TRBJ2-7 | TRBV27 | CASSFGQGNTYEQYF
TRBJ2-1 | TRBV29-1 | CGVPAGGINEQFF
TRBJ2-7 | TRBV28 | CASSFPGPFSYEQYF
TRBJ1-4 | TRBV28 | CASSLGTGDGKLFF
TRBJ2-7 | TRBV7-6 | CASSPLEVPEQYF
TRBJ2-7 | TRBV7-9 | CASSSVAGGGNEQYF
TRBJ1-4 | TRBV7-9 | CASSLYGQNNEKLFF
TRBJ2-7 | TRBV12-3/TRBV12-4 | CASAGQGAPEQYF
TRBJ2-3 | TRBV13 | CASSLWGQGVDTQYF
TRBJ2-7 | TRBV5-1 | CASSPARSSYEQYF
TRBJ2-7 | TRBV29-1 | CSVEGWGAPDEQYF
TRBJ2-2 | TRBV12-3/TRBV12-4 | CASSLAGERVNTGELFF
TRBJ2-2 | TRBV14 | CASSQFQGTGELFF
TRBJ1-1 | TRBV3-1 | CASSQGLGSGGLNTEAFF
TRBJ2-7 | TRBV19 | CASSIQGQGHEQYF
TRBJ2-7 | TRBV20-1 | CSAGGDRGYEQYF
TRBJ2-7 | TRBV5-1 | CASSLFQGGAYEQYF
TRBJ2-3 | TRBV9 | CASSVFDRGNTDTRYF